The entry that follows covers one T cell receptor beta chain sequence. Its cognate antigen has yet to be identified. No base qualities exist here, and no much larger clone lies one base off it. The data derive from a study of cytomegalovirus exposure and HLA in healthy donors (TCRdb year 2017). Background for the entire study: The approximately 710 repertoires of the first cohort and the 120 validation repertoires were produced on the same platform, according to a later analysis. The study aimed to test whether cataloging public T cell receptors could reveal signatures of past pathogen exposure. In addition to the first cohort of approximately 650 subjects, a separate validation cohort of 120 different subjects was used. To predict cytomegalovirus infection status, the study brought together high-throughput TCR immunosequencing, statistical association of individual TCRs with disease status, and machine learning. The paper's findings and limits, for the study overall: Most TCR sequences were observed very rarely across donors, whereas some public TCRs were present in many individuals. Cytomegalovirus status was reported to be diagnosed by the classifier with high specificity and sensitivity in both the original and validation cohorts. A later analysis found that TCRs clustered in the first cohort also tended to co-occur in the roughly 120 validation repertoires, with approximately 95% of cluster scores above 0. It was suggested by the authors that the approach could potentially be generalized to other disease states and immunological phenotypes. In vitro tests confirmed that a few of the cytomegalovirus-associated TCR beta chains recognize cytomegalovirus antigens. The study gave a list of some 150 TCR beta chains associated with cytomegalovirus. A later analysis had no HLA typing for the validation cohort, so co-occurrence there was scored across all 110 or so repertoires.

Libraries were made using the immunoSEQ multiplex PCR assay. The authors' pipeline ran thus. A statistical classification framework was developed to diagnose cytomegalovirus status using the catalog of TCR beta chain sequences. As stored in TCRdb, this immuneACCESS dataset retains in-frame rearrangements with V and J assigned. A fraction of the clones does not appear; measured against another copy, unresolved V genes explain less than half of the discrepancy, and the remainder lacks a known reason. That table supplies the V and J calls and clone size; D and trimming were determined from the DNA. The sample contains some 160,000 clones, roughly 90% of them found a single time. Approximately 0.7% of the sample is in the top ten clones. The CDR3 spans 11 residues, from the cysteine through the phenylalanine. Here the CDR3 DNA is all that survives: 33 bases in frame from base 1. CDR1 is given as SNHLY and CDR2 as FYNNEI, both from the germline V gene. V is shortened by 8 bases, J by 0 bases, and the region joining them spans 2 bases.

The donors belonged to the validation cohort of around 130 subjects, which was separate from the roughly 670-subject first cohort. Input material: PBMCs. This clonotype was sampled from a man between 18 and 29 years old in good health and CMV-seronegative. The chain is assembled from TRBV2 and TRBJ2-4; the D gene assignment is ambiguous. In nucleotide form, the sequence is TGTGCCAGCCTAGCCAAAAACATTCAGTACTTC. It specifies CASLAKNIQYF. The variable domain in full, with residues beyond the CDR3 obtained from the reference TRBV2 and TRBJ2-4 genes, is EPEVTQTPSHQVTQMGQEVILRCVPISNHLYFYWYRQILGQKVEFLVSFYNNEISEKSEIFDDQFSVERPDGSNFTLKIRSTKLEDSAMYFCASLAKNIQYFGAGTRLSVL.